The 25 T cell receptor beta chains in this list originate from one sample, sequenced in a study of blood T cell repertoires in COVID-19. Sequencing was performed with immunoSEQ multiplex PCR; in TCRdb, only in-frame clones are kept and a portion is missing. The data hold roughly 150,000 clones, with around four fifths observed a single time. The material sequenced was peripheral blood. These receptors all stem from an elderly woman with COVID-19, enrolled during active disease.

The chain recombines TRBV23-1 with TRBJ2-7; 11 bases match TRBD1. TRBV23-1 is an ORF, and what it does is uncertain. This CDR3 is 14 amino acids long. With V trimmed by 7 bases and J by 2 bases, 4 bases remained unmatched. CDR3 DNA: TGCGCCAGCACCTCGGGACAGGGGGCCTACGAGCAGTACTTC. This gives the protein CASTSGQGAYEQYF.

The V call is TRBV4-2, the J call TRBJ2-3, with TRBD2 identical over 11 bases. The length of the CDR3 is 17 residues. V trimming: 4 bases; J trimming: 2 bases; junction bases outside the gene matches: 8. Germline lookup yields CDR1 LGHNA and CDR2 YNFKEQ. CDR3 sequence reads: CASSLNLAGGYTDTQYF. CDR3 DNA: TGTGCCAGCAGCCTCAACCTAGCGGGAGGATACACAGATACGCAGTATTTT.

The chain is built from TRBV10-3 and TRBJ1-2, with 7 bases identical to TRBD1. The V and J ends lost 5 bases and 4 bases, in that order; junction bases with no gene match: 1. Germline CDR1 reads ENHRY; CDR2 reads SYGVKD. The CDR3 consists of 12 residues. As DNA, the CDR3 is TGTGCCATCAGTCAGGGGGGCTATGGCTACACCTTC. Translation gives CAISQGGYGYTF.

This clone appeared once. This chain joins TRBV5-1 and TRBJ2-2, with 13 positions matching TRBD2. J gave up 4 bases and V 4 bases, and 13 bases lay outside the gene matches. This CDR3 has 19 residues. Germline lookup yields CDR1 SGHRS and CDR2 YFSETQ. This CDR3 is CASSHRTSGSNRGTGELFF. The CDR3 nucleotides read TGCGCCAGCAGCCACCGGACTAGCGGGAGTAATCGTGGCACCGGGGAGCTGTTTTTT.

This chain joins TRBV2 and TRBJ1-5; 9 bases are shared with TRBD1. Trimming at V came to 0 bases and at J to 0 bases, leaving 12 bases not matched to a gene. The germline V gene encodes CDR1 SNHLY and CDR2 FYNNEI. The length of the CDR3 is 20 residues. CDR3 region: CASSEAWDRDPTFSNQPQHF. The CDR3 nucleotides are TGTGCCAGCAGTGAAGCTTGGGACAGGGACCCAACCTTTAGCAATCAGCCCCAGCATTTT.

In this sample, this clone turned up a few times. The V gene is TRBV14, the J gene TRBJ1-2; D is uncertain. Germline V CDR1 and CDR2: SGHDN, FVKESK. The V end lost 2 bases, the J end lost 7 bases, and 11 bases lay between the germline ends. CDR3 size: 13 residues. The CDR3 is CASSQSRGSGYTF. The CDR3 DNA follows: TGTGCCAGCAGCCAATCACGCGGGAGTGGCTACACCTTC.

The chain couples TRBV7-3 to TRBJ2-3; TRBD2 matches 10 bases. Losses at the gene ends were 4 bases for V and 0 bases for J; bases not matched to a gene: 1. The CDR3 covers 15 residues. The V gene's germline CDR1 is SGHTA and CDR2 FQGTGA. CDR3: CASSYSGGSTDTQYF. CDR3 sequence (DNA): TGTGCCAGCAGCTATAGCGGGGGGAGCACAGATACGCAGTATTTT.

V is TRBV3-1 (or the pseudogene TRBV3-2) and J is TRBJ1-6; 9 bases fit TRBD1. This CDR3 contains 16 residues. Germline CDR1 is LGHDT and CDR2 is YNNKEL (reference sequence). With V trimmed by 4 bases and J by 6 bases, 7 bases remained unmatched. CDR3 bases: TGTGCCAGCAGCCGGGGGACAGGGAGACGTAATTCACCCCTCCACTTT. Protein product: CASSRGTGRRNSPLHF.

The rearrangement joins TRBV27 to TRBJ2-5; 7 bases agree with TRBD2. CDR1 MNHEY and CDR2 SMNVEV come from the germline V gene (reference sequence). The junction had 6 bases not matched to a gene; V was cut back by 3 bases and J by 5 bases. The CDR3 sequence is 14 residues long. CDR3 DNA: TGTGCCAGCAGTTTCGGGGGGAGGCCGGAGACCCAGTACTTC. Translation: CASSFGGRPETQYF.

This clone was found a few times. V is TRBV20-1 and J is TRBJ1-4; D not certain. V lost 3 bases to trimming and J lost 5 bases, with 4 bases between them. Looked up from germline, CDR1 is DFQATT and CDR2 is SNEGSKA (reference sequence). The CDR3 sequence is 11 residues long. The CDR3 protein is CSARANEKLFF. The CDR3 DNA follows: TGCAGTGCTAGGGCAAATGAAAAACTGTTTTTT.

A single count supports this clone. CDR3 sequence reads: CAWRSAGTTGELFF. CDR3 bases: TGTGCCTGGAGGTCGGCGGGGACCACCGGGGAGCTGTTTTTT. The chain links TRBV30 to TRBJ2-2; D is perhaps TRBD2 (6 bases). Germline V CDR1 and CDR2: GTSNPN, SVGIG (reference sequence). Trimming pared 3 bases from V and 4 bases from J, leaving 12 bases between. There are 14 residues in the CDR3.

This clone was observed a handful of times. The rearrangement joins TRBV27 to TRBJ1-1, with D perhaps TRBD1 (5 bases). There are 14 residues in the CDR3. Germline-derived CDR1 and CDR2 are MNHEY and SMNVEV (reference sequence). Trimming took 8 bases from V and 1 from J, leaving 14 bases between them. The DNA for the CDR3 is TGTGCCAGCCATGGGCGACAGCGGAACACTGAAGCTTTCTTT. It specifies CASHGRQRNTEAFF.

The chain recombines TRBV11-2 with TRBJ2-5; tentatively, D is TRBD2 (5 bases). The V end lost 1 base, the J end lost 4 bases, and 16 bases lay between the germline ends. The germline V gene encodes CDR1 SGHAT and CDR2 FQNNGV. The CDR3 consists of 16 residues. The CDR3 sequence is CASSLVGSGLRETQYF. The CDR3 DNA reads as TGTGCCAGCAGCTTAGTTGGTTCGGGGTTACGAGAGACCCAGTACTTC. Drawing the rest from reference TRBV11-2 and TRBJ2-5, the complete variable domain is EAGVAQSPRYKIIEKRQSVAFWCNPISGHATLYWYQQILGQGPKLLIQFQNNGVVDDSQLPKDRFSAERLKGVDSTLKIQPAKLEDSAVYLCASSLVGSGLRETQYFGPGTRLLVL.

This clone was counted a single time. This chain joins TRBV28 and TRBJ2-3, with D unresolved. Germline V gene lookup returns CDR1 MDHEN and CDR2 SYDVKM. This CDR3 spans 15 amino acids. The V and J ends lost 9 bases and 2 bases respectively, with 18 bases between them. The CDR3 DNA follows: TGTGCCAGTCAGTCTGGCGATTGGGCCACAGATACGCAGTATTTT. Translating it yields CASQSGDWATDTQYF.

V is TRBV7-8 and J is TRBJ2-3, with TRBD1 matching 7 bases. The trim removed 5 bases at V and 1 base at J, leaving 9 bases unmatched. There are 16 residues in the CDR3. The V gene's germline CDR1 is SGHVS and CDR2 FQNEAQ. The CDR3 region is CASSPRQGGGTDTQYF. The CDR3 nucleotides read TGTGCCAGCAGCCCTCGACAGGGTGGGGGCACAGATACGCAGTATTTT. Full variable domain (remainder filled in from reference TRBV7-8 and TRBJ2-3): GAGVSQSPRYKVAKRGQDVALRCDPISGHVSLFWYQQALGQGPEFLTYFQNEAQLDKSGLPSDRFFAERPEGSVSTLKIQRTQQEDSAVYLCASSPRQGGGTDTQYFGPGTRLTVL.

This chain connects TRBV18 to TRBJ1-1, with a weak D call TRBD1 (6 bases). The CDR3 length is 13 residues. The V gene lost 8 bases and the J gene lost 0 bases, with 10 bases spanning the gap. Germline V gives CDR1 KGHSH, CDR2 LQKENI. The CDR3 sequence is CASHQGMNTEAFF. The DNA for the CDR3 is TGTGCCAGCCACCAGGGGATGAACACTGAAGCTTTCTTT.

This clone was observed a single time. The chain couples TRBV7-3 to TRBJ2-3, with 13 bases lining up with TRBD2. Germline V CDR1 and CDR2: SGHTA, FQGTGA. V shed 4 bases, J shed 5 bases, and the junction held 0 bases outside the gene matches. This CDR3 spans 14 amino acids. As DNA, the CDR3 is TGTGCCAGCAGCTGGACTAGCGGGGGAGATACGCAGTATTTT. This gives the protein CASSWTSGGDTQYF.

The chain combines TRBV27 with TRBJ2-1; no definite D call. In germline, CDR1 is MNHEY, CDR2 SMNVEV (reference sequence). The ends were cut back, 5 bases at V and 4 bases at J, with 9 bases in the middle. The CDR3 has 13 residues. This chain's CDR3 is CASSLWRYNEQFF. The CDR3, as DNA: TGTGCCAGCAGTCTATGGAGATACAATGAGCAGTTCTTC.

V is TRBV2 and J is TRBJ1-6, with 8 bases lining up with TRBD1. V dropped 5 bases and J dropped 6; count of bases not matched to a gene: 3. Per germline, CDR1 SNHLY and CDR2 FYNNEI. The CDR3 consists of 14 residues. The CDR3 here is CASSPTGVNSPLHF. The CDR3 coding sequence is TGTGCCAGCAGTCCGACAGGGGTTAATTCACCCCTCCACTTT.

The sample holds one count of this clone. The chain carries TRBV18 and TRBJ2-1; possible D gene TRBD2, 6 bases. V shed 2 bases and J shed 8 bases, with 10 bases lying between them. The CDR3 consists of 13 residues. Germline values: CDR1 KGHSH, CDR2 LQKENI. Here the CDR3 reads CASSPTSRDEQFF. CDR3 DNA sequence: TGTGCCAGCTCACCAACTAGCCGCGATGAGCAGTTCTTC.

The V call is TRBV12-3 or TRBV12-4, the J call TRBJ2-7, with D possibly matching TRBD2 (5 bases). The CDR3 is 13 residues long. With 3 bases removed from V and 2 bases from J, the gap between germline ends came to 8 bases. The CDR3 region has the DNA TGTGCCAGCAGTTTGAGCGGAACCTACGAGCAGTACTTC. The encoded protein is CASSLSGTYEQYF.

The chain combines TRBV9 with TRBJ1-1; TRBD1 aligns across 9 bases. The germline CDR1 and CDR2 sequences are SGDLS and YYNGEE. J was trimmed by 1 base and V by 0 bases; bases with no gene match: 7. The CDR3 sequence is 17 residues long. CDR3 DNA sequence: TGTGCCAGCAGCGTAGTAGGACAGGGGCCTGGGAACACTGAAGCTTTCTTT. It yields the protein CASSVVGQGPGNTEAFF.

The chain combines TRBV7-2 with TRBJ2-5, with 13 bases fitting TRBD2. Germline V gene lookup returns CDR1 SGHTA and CDR2 FQGNSA. Trimming at V came to 2 bases and at J to 5 bases, leaving 2 bases not matched to a gene. The CDR3 is 15 residues long. CDR3: CASSLLTSGGETQYF. The CDR3 DNA sequence: TGTGCCAGCAGCTTATTGACTAGCGGGGGGGAGACCCAGTACTTC.

V usage is TRBV28 and J usage is TRBJ2-7; weak D call: TRBD1 (6 bases). The CDR3 is 16 amino acids. Germline assignment: CDR1 MDHEN and CDR2 SYDVKM. The V end was cut by 4 bases, the J end by 2 bases, with 18 bases between. This CDR3 reads CASSSGAADGTYEQYF. CDR3 sequence (DNA): TGTGCCAGCAGTTCAGGGGCCGCAGACGGTACCTACGAGCAGTACTTC.

V gene TRBV13 combines with J gene TRBJ1-2; possible D gene TRBD1, 5 bases. Germline V gene data show CDR1 as PRHDT and CDR2 as FYEKMQ (reference sequence). The V and J ends lost 3 bases and 7 bases respectively, with 12 bases between them. The CDR3 runs 13 residues. This CDR3 is CASSFGREGGYTF. The CDR3 bases are TGTGCCAGCAGCTTTGGCAGGGAGGGTGGCTACACCTTC.